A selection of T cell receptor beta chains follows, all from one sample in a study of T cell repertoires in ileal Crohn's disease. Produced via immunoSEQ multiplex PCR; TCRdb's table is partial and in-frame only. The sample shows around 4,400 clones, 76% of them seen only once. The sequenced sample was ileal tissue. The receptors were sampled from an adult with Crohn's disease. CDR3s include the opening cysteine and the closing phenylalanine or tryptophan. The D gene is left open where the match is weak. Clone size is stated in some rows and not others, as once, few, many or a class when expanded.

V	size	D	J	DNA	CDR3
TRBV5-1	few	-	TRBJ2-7	TGCGCCAGCAGGGGAGCCGGCTACGAGCAGTACTTC	CASRGAGYEQYF
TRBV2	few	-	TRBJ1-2	TGTGCCAGCAGTGAACGGCAGGTCTATGGCTACACCTTC	CASSERQVYGYTF
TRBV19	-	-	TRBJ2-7	TGTGCCACAACCCGGACATTCCCAGCAAACTACGAGCAGTACTTC	CATTRTFPANYEQYF
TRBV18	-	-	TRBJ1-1	TGTGCCAGCTCACCGACCGGACTGGGGAACACTGAAGCTTTCTTT	CASSPTGLGNTEAFF
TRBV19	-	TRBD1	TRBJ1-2	TGTGCCAGTAGTATAACAGGGGAATATGGCTACACCTTC	CASSITGEYGYTF
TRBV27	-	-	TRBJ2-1	TGTGCAGTGGGGGCCCCTGAGGGCAATGAGCAGTTCTTC	CAVGAPEGNEQFF
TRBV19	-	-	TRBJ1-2	TGTGCCAGTAGTACGGAGTGGCAGGGCCTTTACTCCTATGGCTACACCTTC	CASSTEWQGLYSYGYTF
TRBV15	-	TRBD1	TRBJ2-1	TGTGCCACCAGCAGAGCGGGACAGGGGCACAGTGAGCAGTTCTTC	CATSRAGQGHSEQFF
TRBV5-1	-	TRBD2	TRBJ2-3	TGCGCCAGCAGCTTGGTGATAGCGGGAGCGACAGATACGCAGTATTTT	CASSLVIAGATDTQYF
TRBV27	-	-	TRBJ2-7	TGTGCCAGCAGTCTCCGACTAGATCTTTCCTACGAGCAGTACTTC	CASSLRLDLSYEQYF
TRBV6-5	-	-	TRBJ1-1	TGTGCCAGCAGCCCGAACAGAAACACTGAAGCTTTCTTT	CASSPNRNTEAFF
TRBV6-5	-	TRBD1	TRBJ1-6	TGTGCCAGCAGGAAAGACAGGGGCACTAATTCACCCCTCCACTTT	CASRKDRGTNSPLHF
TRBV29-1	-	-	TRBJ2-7	TGCAGCGTTGACGGTTTGTACGAGCAGTACTTC	CSVDGLYEQYF
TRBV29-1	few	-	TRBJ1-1	TGCAGCGTTCTTTGGGGGCCAGCTTTCTTT	CSVLWGPAFF
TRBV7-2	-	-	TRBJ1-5	TGTGCCAGCAGCTCAATAGAGAGTCAGCCCCAGCATTTT	CASSSIESQPQHF
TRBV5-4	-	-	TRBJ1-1	TGTGCCAGCAGCCCGGGGGGGGGACGGTTGAACACTGAAGCTTTCTTT	CASSPGGGRLNTEAFF
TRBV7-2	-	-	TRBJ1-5	TGTGCCAGCAGCTTGGGGCAGGGGCCGTATCAGCCCCAGCATTTT	CASSLGQGPYQPQHF
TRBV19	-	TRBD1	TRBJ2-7	TGTGCCAGTAGTCGGGACAGGGGGCTTTACGAGCAGTACTTC	CASSRDRGLYEQYF
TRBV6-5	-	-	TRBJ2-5	TGTGCCAGCGGGAGTTGGGAGACCCAGTACTTC	CASGSWETQYF
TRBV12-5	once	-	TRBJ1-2	TGTGCTAGTGGTTTGGATACCGGAGATATCTATGGCTACACCTTC	CASGLDTGDIYGYTF
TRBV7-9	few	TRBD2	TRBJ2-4	TGTGCCAGCAGCCACCAGGCTAGCGGGTATGCCAAAAACATTCAGTACTTC	CASSHQASGYAKNIQYF
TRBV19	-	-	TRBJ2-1	TGTGCCAGTAGTATCGTATTCGGGAATGAGCAGTTCTTC	CASSIVFGNEQFF
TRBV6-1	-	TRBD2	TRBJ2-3	TGTGCCAGCAGTGAGACTAGCGGGGGGCCAGATACGCAGTATTTT	CASSETSGGPDTQYF
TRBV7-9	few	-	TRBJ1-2	TGTGCCAGCAGCCCCGGACAGAACTATGGCTACACCTTC	CASSPGQNYGYTF
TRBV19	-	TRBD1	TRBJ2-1	TGTGCCAGTAGTATCTCCCCCCCGGGACAGTCCTACAATGAGCAGTTCTTC	CASSISPPGQSYNEQFF
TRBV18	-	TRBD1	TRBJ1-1	TGTGCCAGCTCACCCTCTCAGGGGGCAAACACTGAAGCTTTCTTT	CASSPSQGANTEAFF
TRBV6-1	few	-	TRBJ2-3	TGTGCCAGCAGTGAAAGAGGCGGAAGCACAGATACGCAGTATTTT	CASSERGGSTDTQYF
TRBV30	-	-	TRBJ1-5	TGTGCCTGGAGCGTCGGGGATCCCAATCAGCCCCAGCATTTT	CAWSVGDPNQPQHF
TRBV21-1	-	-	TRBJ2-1	TGTGCCAGCAGCAGTCCGCCCGGGGGTGGCGACAAGCCCAACCACAATGAGCAGTTCTTC	CASSSPPGGGDKPNHNEQFF
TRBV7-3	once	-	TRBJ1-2	TGTGCCAGCAGCCCCTCCGGGACTAACTATGGCTACACCTTC	CASSPSGTNYGYTF
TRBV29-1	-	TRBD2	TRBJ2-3	TGCAGCGCCCGGACTAGCAAAGGCTCAGATACGCAGTATTTT	CSARTSKGSDTQYF
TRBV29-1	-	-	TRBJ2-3	TGCAGCTCTTCAGAAGGGGCTGCCACAGATACGCAGTATTTT	CSSSEGAATDTQYF
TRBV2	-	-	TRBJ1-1	TGTGCCAGCAGTGAGCAGGGGATGAACACTGAAGCTTTCTTT	CASSEQGMNTEAFF
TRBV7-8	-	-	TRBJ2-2	TGTGCCAGCAGCTTAGCAGCTACCGGGGAGCTGTTTTTT	CASSLAATGELFF
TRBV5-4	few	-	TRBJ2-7	TGTGCCAGCAGCTTGCCGGGGAACGAGCAGTACTTC	CASSLPGNEQYF
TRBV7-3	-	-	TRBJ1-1	TGTGCCAGCAGCTTAACAGTTGGAGGCAGCACTGAAGCTTTCTTT	CASSLTVGGSTEAFF
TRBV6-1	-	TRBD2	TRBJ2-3	TGTGCCAGCAGTGCTGGGACTAGCGGGACAGATACGCAGTATTTT	CASSAGTSGTDTQYF
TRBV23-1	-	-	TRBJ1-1	TGCGCCAGCAGTCAATACGGGGGCAAGGTGGGAGGGACTGAAGCTTTCTTT	CASSQYGGKVGGTEAFF